The sample holds one count of the clone carrying this TCR beta chain. Its cognate antigen is unknown. These data belong to a study of regulatory and conventional T cells in RAG deficiency. TCRdb's copy holds only in-frame clones and misses some; the assay was immunoSEQ multiplex PCR. The top ten clones hold 0.35% of a sample with approximately 30,000 clones, 90% to 97% of them seen once. Blood CD4+ CD25-low CD127-high conventional T cells supplied the genomic DNA template. The CDR3 is 14 amino acids. Losses at the gene ends were 3 bases for V and 4 bases for J; bases not matched to a gene: 2. Germline CDR1 SGHTA, CDR2 FQGNSA. Study observations and caveats: Sorted Omenn CD25-high CD127-low cells may not be bona fide Tregs.

The same data also went into a second study, on regulatory T cells. That study reports: The primer mix had 52 TRBV and 13 TRBJ primers. Skewed V and J usage and few unique V-J pairs marked patient repertoires, most in Tregs.

The chain combines TRBV7-2 with TRBJ1-4, with 7 bases identical to TRBD1. Sequencing used CD25- CD4+ T cells sorted from blood. This clonotype was sampled from a human donor in good health. The CDR3 DNA follows: TGTGCCAGCAGCTTTTCAGGGGGTAATGAAAAACTGTTTTTT. This encodes CASSFSGGNEKLFF.